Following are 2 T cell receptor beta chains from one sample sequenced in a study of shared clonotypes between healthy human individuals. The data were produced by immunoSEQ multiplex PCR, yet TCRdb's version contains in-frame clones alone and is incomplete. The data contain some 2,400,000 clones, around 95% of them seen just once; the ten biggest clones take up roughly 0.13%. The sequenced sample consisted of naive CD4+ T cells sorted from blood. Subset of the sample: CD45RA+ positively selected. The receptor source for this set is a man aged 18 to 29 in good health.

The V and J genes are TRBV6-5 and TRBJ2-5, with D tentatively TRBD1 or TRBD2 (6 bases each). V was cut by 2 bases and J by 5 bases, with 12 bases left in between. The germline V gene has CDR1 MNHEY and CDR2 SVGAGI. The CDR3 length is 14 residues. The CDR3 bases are TGTGCCAGCAGTTACGTAGGGGGGCTCGAGACCCAGTACTTC. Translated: CASSYVGGLETQYF.

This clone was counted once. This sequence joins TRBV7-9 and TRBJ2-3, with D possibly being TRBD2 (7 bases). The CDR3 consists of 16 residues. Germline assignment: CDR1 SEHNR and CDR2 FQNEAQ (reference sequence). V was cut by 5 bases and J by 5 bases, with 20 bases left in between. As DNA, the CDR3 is TGTGCCAGCAGCCGCAGGGCGGGGGCGGAGGGAGATACGCAGTATTTT. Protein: CASSRRAGAEGDTQYF.